This paragraph reports one T cell receptor (beta chain). Sequencing was performed with immunoSEQ multiplex PCR; in TCRdb, only in-frame clones are kept and a portion is missing. This sample has about 210,000 clones, with approximately 85% found just once. This specimen belongs to a study of blood T cell repertoires in COVID-19. Germline lookup yields CDR1 KGHSH and CDR2 LQKENI. J lost 1 base, V lost 3 bases, and 3 bases had no gene match. CDR3 length: 14 amino acids. The TCR sequence derives from a man aged 45-60 years with COVID-19, enrolled during active disease. Input material: peripheral blood. The J gene is TRBJ2-7, the V gene TRBV18; 7 bases agree with TRBD1. Here the CDR3 DNA reads TGTGCCAGCTCACCGGGACAGATATCCTACGAGCAGTACTTC. This translates into CASSPGQISYEQYF.